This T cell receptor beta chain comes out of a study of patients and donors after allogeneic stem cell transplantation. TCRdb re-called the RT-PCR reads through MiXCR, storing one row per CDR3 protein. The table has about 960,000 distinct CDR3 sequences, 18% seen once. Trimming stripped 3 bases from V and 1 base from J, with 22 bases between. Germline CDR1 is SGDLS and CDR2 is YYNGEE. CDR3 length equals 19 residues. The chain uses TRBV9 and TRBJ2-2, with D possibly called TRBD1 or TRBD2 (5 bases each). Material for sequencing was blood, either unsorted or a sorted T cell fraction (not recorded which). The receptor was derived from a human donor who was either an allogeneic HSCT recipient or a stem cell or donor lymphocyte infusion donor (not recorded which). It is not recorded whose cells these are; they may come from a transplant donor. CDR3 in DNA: TGTGCCAGCAGCGGACGATCCAGCTCACCGGGACGGAACACCGGGGAGCTGTTTTTT. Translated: CASSGRSSSPGRNTGELFF.